These 20 T cell receptor beta chains were sequenced from one sample in a study of T cells in Graves' hyperthyroidism and ophthalmopathy. RNA transcripts provided the source from which TCR beta CDR3 regions were amplified. TCR CDR3 underwent first-round RT-PCR with the HTBI primer set. TCRdb itself ran the multiplex PCR reads through MiXCR, one entry per CDR3 protein. Of hundreds of thousands of distinct CDR3 sequences listed, about 14% were seen once; the top ten hold 5.5% to 7.5%. Input material: blood. Receptor source: a woman in her twenties or thirties with Graves' hyperthyroidism that later progressed to Graves' ophthalmopathy.

This clonotype has just a few counts. The chain couples TRBV18 to TRBJ2-6; D is possibly TRBD1 (6 bases). The germline V gene encodes CDR1 KGHSH and CDR2 LQKENI. The CDR3 runs 19 residues. V lost 3 bases to trimming and J lost 0 bases, with 18 bases between them. The CDR3 spells CASSPSVRTATSGANVLTF. The CDR3 region has the DNA TGTGCCAGCTCACCCTCAGTTAGGACAGCGACCTCTGGGGCCAACGTCCTGACTTTC.

The sample holds a few counts of this clonotype. The rearrangement links TRBV24-1 to TRBJ2-1, with 7 bases matching TRBD2. The CDR3 covers 15 residues. Per germline, CDR1 KGHDR and CDR2 SFDVKD. V was pared by 5 bases and J by 7 bases, with 10 bases of the junction left unmatched. The CDR3 here is CATSGVAGAGNEQFF. DNA of the CDR3: TGTGCCACCAGTGGAGTGGCGGGAGCTGGGAATGAGCAGTTCTTC.

As for this clonotype: The junction departs from germline at one end; a sequencing error may be responsible. V usage is TRBV6-1 and J usage is TRBJ1-1, with 7 bases identical to TRBD1. Germline CDR1 reads MNHNS; CDR2 reads SASEGT. The CDR3 length is 13 residues. CDR3 DNA sequence: TGTGCGAGCACGGGACAGTGGAGGGATGAAGCTTTCTTT. Residues: CASTGQWRDEAFF.

This clonotype was seen ten or more times. The chain couples TRBV3-1 to TRBJ2-1; TRBD2 matches 8 bases. From germline, CDR1 is LGHDT and CDR2 YNNKEL (reference sequence). After removal of 3 bases from V and 7 bases from J, the junction contained 8 bases not matched to a gene. This CDR3 is built from 15 residues. Here the CDR3 reads CASSQNSGKGNEQFF. The DNA for the CDR3 is TGTGCCAGCAGCCAGAATAGCGGGAAGGGGAATGAGCAGTTCTTC.

This chain uses TRBV9 with TRBJ1-2; tentatively, D is TRBD1 (5 bases). V lost 3 bases, J lost 4 bases, and 13 bases lay in between. Germline CDR1 SGDLS, CDR2 YYNGEE. There are 14 residues in the CDR3. The CDR3 region is CASSETGTLYGYTF. The CDR3 DNA reads as TGTGCCAGCAGCGAGACCGGGACCCTCTATGGCTACACCTTC.

In nucleotides, the CDR3 is TGCGCCAGTAGTCCTTCGACAGTCGGTGGAAACACCATATATTTT. It specifies CASSPSTVGGNTIYF. The V gene is TRBV5-1, the J gene TRBJ1-3; a possible D gene is TRBD1 (5 bases). The germline V gene encodes CDR1 SGHRS and CDR2 YFSETQ. The CDR3 runs to 15 residues. Trimming took off 8 bases at V and 3 bases at J, with 18 bases between the two ends. The full variable domain, completed using reference TRBV5-1 and TRBJ1-3, is KAGVTQTPRYLIKTRGQQVTLSCSPISGHRSVSWYQQTPGQGLQFLFEYFSETQRNKGNFPGRFSGRQFSNSRSEMNVSTLELGDSALYLCASSPSTVGGNTIYFGEGSWLTVV.

Comments on this clonotype: A much larger clone is a single base away; this may be a read error. This rearrangement joins TRBV30 to TRBJ1-1; D is ambiguous. The germline CDR1 and CDR2 sequences are GTSNPN and SVGIG (reference sequence). The length of the CDR3 is 12 residues. The CDR3 loop reads CAWRQMNAEAFF. The CDR3, as DNA: TGTGCCTGGAGACAGATGAACGCTGAAGCTTTCTTT.

There are many counts of this clonotype. The rearrangement uses TRBV28 and TRBJ2-2, with 9 bases fitting TRBD1. This CDR3 has 15 amino acids. The germline V gene has CDR1 MDHEN and CDR2 SYDVKM. J was trimmed by 6 bases and V by 5 bases; bases with no gene match: 7. CDR3 DNA sequence: TGTGCCAGCAGTCCCACGGGACAGGGATCCGGGGAGCTGTTTTTT. This encodes CASSPTGQGSGELFF.

Points on this clonotype: A much larger clone differs from this one at a single base, so this may be a read error. Here the CDR3 omits its conserved ending phenylalanine or tryptophan, so a read error is the likely source. The rearrangement joins TRBV18 to TRBJ2-1, with 8 bases that match TRBD2. CDR1 is KGHSH, CDR2 LQKENI, per germline. This CDR3 has 15 amino acids. V shed 2 bases and J 2 bases; nucleotides not matched to a gene: 2. This CDR3 is CASSPAGGAYNEQFL. The CDR3, as DNA: TGTGCCAGCTCACCAGCGGGAGGCGCCTACAATGAGCAGTTCTTA.

Points on this clonotype: The conserved phenylalanine or tryptophan normally closing the CDR3 is absent here, so this likely arose from a read error. V is TRBV2 and J is TRBJ1-1; no clear D. V shed 6 bases and J shed 1 base, with 9 bases lying between them. The germline V gene has CDR1 SNHLY and CDR2 FYNNEI. The CDR3 is 13 residues long. The CDR3 coding sequence is TGTGCCAGCAGGGAGGGTACGAACACTGAAGCTTTCCTT. Amino acid sequence: CASREGTNTEAFL.

About this clonotype itself: One end of the junction does not line up with germline, which may come from a read error. The chain carries TRBV4-3 and TRBJ1-5; D remains unclear. The CDR3 sequence is 15 residues long. Looked up from germline, CDR1 is LGHNA and CDR2 is YSLEER. As DNA, the CDR3 is TGCGCCAGCAGCCAAGTCCTAGGGAGCAATCAGCCCCGGCATTTT. It encodes CASSQVLGSNQPRHF.

On this clonotype itself: This may come from a read error, since a much larger clone is one base off. V and J are TRBV14 and TRBJ2-1; a weak D match, TRBD2 (6 bases). Trimming pared 2 bases from V and 8 bases from J, leaving 16 bases between. The CDR3 spans 15 residues. Germline V gives CDR1 SGHDN, CDR2 FVKESK. The CDR3 reads CASSQMRGGVYEQFF. CDR3 in DNA: TGTGCCAGCAGCCAAATGCGCGGAGGGGTTTATGAGCAGTTCTTC.

This clonotype occurred many times. The chain recombines TRBV30 with TRBJ1-2; D is undetermined. Looked up from germline, CDR1 is GTSNPN and CDR2 is SVGIG (reference sequence). The CDR3 contains 13 residues. Between the trimmed V and J ends, which lost 2 bases and 4 bases, there was a span of 11 bases. This CDR3 reads CAWSPRGLYGYTF. The CDR3 DNA follows: TGTGCCTGGAGTCCTCGGGGTCTCTATGGCTACACCTTC.

For the CDR3, the DNA is TGTGCCAGCAGCCAAACGTGGGGGGGGGGATCCTACGAGCAGTACTTC. This sequence encodes CASSQTWGGGSYEQYF. The J gene is TRBJ2-7, the V gene TRBV14, with 7 bases fitting TRBD2. V shed 2 bases and J 1 base; nucleotides not matched to a gene: 8. This CDR3 comprises 16 residues. The V gene's germline CDR1 is SGHDN and CDR2 FVKESK.

This clonotype was recorded a few times. This may be a read error, as it is one base from a much larger clone. The chain has TRBV7-2 and TRBJ1-2; unclear D gene. V gave up 2 bases and J gave up 4 bases, with 11 bases separating them. The germline gives CDR1 SGHTA, CDR2 FQGNSA. The CDR3 consists of 14 residues. CDR3 sequence: CASSLFQCSYGYTF. The CDR3 DNA reads TGTGCCAGCAGCTTATTTCAATGCAGCTATGGCTACACCTTC.

This chain links TRBV27 with TRBJ2-2; maybe TRBD2 (5 bases). The length of the CDR3 is 14 residues. V was cut by 8 bases and J by 1 base, with 11 bases left in between. Germline V lookup: CDR1 MNHEY, CDR2 SMNVEV (reference sequence). The CDR3 DNA sequence: TGTGCCAGCGCTAACGGACTGAACACCGGGGAGCTGTTTTTT. Protein sequence: CASANGLNTGELFF.

In its sample, this clonotype was seen many times. This chain joins TRBV12-3 or TRBV12-4 and TRBJ2-6; no clear D gene. The CDR3 length is 13 residues. With 3 bases removed from V and 2 bases from J, the gap between germline ends came to 2 bases. The CDR3 reads CASSFAGANVLTF. CDR3 sequence (DNA): TGTGCCAGCAGTTTTGCTGGGGCCAACGTCCTGACTTTC.

In this sample, this clonotype turned up many times. The genes are TRBV7-8 and TRBJ2-3; 9 bases agree with TRBD2. This CDR3 comprises 16 residues. Per the germline V gene, CDR1 is SGHVS and CDR2 is FQNEAQ. V lost 5 bases and J lost 3; bases outside the gene matches: 9. The CDR3: CASSVPGLASTDTQYF. The CDR3 region has the DNA TGTGCCAGCAGCGTCCCGGGACTAGCTTCTACAGATACGCAGTATTTT.

This clonotype was recorded many times. CDR3 sequence reads: CASRAGTDTSYNEQFF. The DNA for the CDR3 is TGTGCCAGCAGGGCGGGAACCGACACATCCTACAATGAGCAGTTCTTC. The gene calls are TRBV6-1 and TRBJ2-1, with D possibly TRBD2 on 6 matching bases. V lost 6 bases and J 1 base, leaving 16 bases between the germline ends. From germline, CDR1 is MNHNS and CDR2 SASEGT. The CDR3 is made up of 16 amino acids.

This chain uses TRBV4-1 with TRBJ1-4; D ambiguous. V was cut by 3 bases and J by 5 bases, with 19 bases left in between. In germline, CDR1 is MGHRA, CDR2 YSYEKL. The CDR3 is 17 amino acids. The CDR3 DNA reads as TGCGCCAGCAGCCACCCCGCTAGGGCGAGAGGCAATGAAAAACTGTTTTTT. This sequence encodes CASSHPARARGNEKLFF.